This T cell receptor (beta chain) was identified in a study of blood T cell repertoires in COVID-19 (TCRdb year 2020). Describing the broader study: Collaborator samples came from the United States, Italy and Spain and covered acute and convalescent phases of COVID-19. The prospective study material was composed of cDNA or gDNA derived from T cells, B-cell-depleted T cells, or PBMCs. Deeply sampled blood TCRbeta repertoires from subjects exposed to, actively infected with, or recovered from COVID-19 were included in the dataset. A freely available public database, intended as a resource for researchers studying the immune response to SARS-CoV-2, is where the repertoires were released. Samples were obtained from the ongoing ImmuneRACE study (first 160 participants) and from some 1,200 subjects provided by 6 global collaborators. The sample metadata nearly always contained a de-identified subject ID, COVID-19 status, age in years and sex. HLA class I and class II types, where available, came from metadata supplied by the sample provider rather than from assay-based typing. The study at large found these results: The amount of clinical and demographic metadata varied by source and participant and was provided uncurated.

Another Seattle source contributed samples from volunteer blood donors who had recovered from COVID-19. Whole blood was collected in K2EDTA tubes by collaborating institutions according to the institutions' own protocols. For TCRbeta analysis, collaborators shipped samples in one of three forms: frozen whole blood, isolated PBMCs, or DNA extracted from either of those sample types. The immunoSEQ Assay, a bias-controlled multiplex PCR, was used to amplify TCRbeta CDR3 regions from genomic DNA. The paper's data handling went like this. Nucleated cell counts per sample were estimated from amplification of reference gene primers within the assay. To quantify the absolute abundance of each unique TCRbeta CDR3 rearrangement, sequence reads were collapsed and filtered. For each sample, productive Simpson clonality was calculated by taking the square root of Simpson's diversity index across productive rearrangements. TCRdb provides this immuneACCESS table in a form limited to in-frame rearrangements. Some clones are lacking; in checked studies, under half of them reflect an unresolved V gene, and why the rest are absent is not known. D and trimming were read from the DNA, whereas the V and J calls and clone size are those reported in that table. The sample includes 250,000 to 350,000 clones, with 87% observed a single time. The top ten clones comprise approximately 7.8% of the sample.

The CDR3 contains 11 residues, cysteine and phenylalanine counted. Only the CDR3 DNA stays, 33 bases, in frame from base 1. The germline V gene gives CDR1 as MNHEY and CDR2 as SVGAGI. The junction carries 9 bases between V and J, which are trimmed by 8 bases and 4 bases respectively. As regards this clone: The clone's antigen remains unknown. No base-level quality is on record; no much larger clone is a single base apart. Other DNA variants within this sample encode the same CDR3.

The sequence joins TRBV6-5 to TRBJ2-7; the D segment could be TRBD2, given 5 matching bases. This sequence originates from a woman aged 45 to 65 who had recovered from COVID-19. The sample comprised peripheral blood. The CDR3 reads CASGRGYEQYF. DNA sequence: TGTGCCAGCGGTCGAGGGTACGAGCAGTACTTC.